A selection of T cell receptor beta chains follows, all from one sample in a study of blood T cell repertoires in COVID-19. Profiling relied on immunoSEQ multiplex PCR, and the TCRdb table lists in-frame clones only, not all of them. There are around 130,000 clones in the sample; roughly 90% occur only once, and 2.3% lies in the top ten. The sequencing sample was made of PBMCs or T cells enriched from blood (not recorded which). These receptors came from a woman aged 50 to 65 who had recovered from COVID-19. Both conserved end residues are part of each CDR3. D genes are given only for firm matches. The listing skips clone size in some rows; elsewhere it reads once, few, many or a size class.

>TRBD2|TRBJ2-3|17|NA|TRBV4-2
TGTGCCAGCAGCCCTGCGGGGGGGCGGTTCGAGACAGATACGCAGTATTTT
CASSPAGGRFETDTQYF
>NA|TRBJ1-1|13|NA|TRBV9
TGTGCCAGCAGCGTAGGGGGCCGGACTGAAGCTTTCTTT
CASSVGGRTEAFF
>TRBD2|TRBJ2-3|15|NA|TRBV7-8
TGTGCCAGCAGCCGACCGGGGGGAGGCACAGATACGCAGTATTTT
CASSRPGGGTDTQYF
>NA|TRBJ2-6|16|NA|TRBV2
TGTGCCAGCACAGGGGTTCTTAGCTCTGGGGCCAACGTCCTGACTTTC
CASTGVLSSGANVLTF
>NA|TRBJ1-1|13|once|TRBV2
TGTGCCAGCAGTGCTGAGGCGAACACTGAAGCTTTCTTT
CASSAEANTEAFF
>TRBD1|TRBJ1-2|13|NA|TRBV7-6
TGTGCCAGCAGCCTCGGACAGGGGTATGGCTACACCTTC
CASSLGQGYGYTF
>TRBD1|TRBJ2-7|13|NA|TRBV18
TGTGCCAGCTCACCTGGGACAGGCTACGAGCAGTACTTC
CASSPGTGYEQYF
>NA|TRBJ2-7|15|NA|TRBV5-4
TGTGCCAGCAGTCCCCGAGCGGGCAGACAATACGAGCAGTACTTC
CASSPRAGRQYEQYF
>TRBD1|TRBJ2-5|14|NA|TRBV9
TGTGCCAGCAGCGCACAGACAGGGGTGGGGACCCAGTACTTC
CASSAQTGVGTQYF
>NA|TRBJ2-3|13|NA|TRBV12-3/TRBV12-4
TGTGCCAGCAGTACGGGGGTCACAGATACGCAGTATTTT
CASSTGVTDTQYF
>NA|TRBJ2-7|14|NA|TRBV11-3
TGTGCCAGCAGCTTAATGGGGGGATCCTACGAGCAGTACTTC
CASSLMGGSYEQYF
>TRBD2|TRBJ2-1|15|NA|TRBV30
TGTGCCTGGAGTGAGGGCGGGGGGGTCATGGATGAGCAGTTCTTC
CAWSEGGGVMDEQFF
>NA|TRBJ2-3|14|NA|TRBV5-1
TGCGCCAGCAGCCCCTTGAACGAAGTAGTTACGCAGTATTTT
CASSPLNEVVTQYF
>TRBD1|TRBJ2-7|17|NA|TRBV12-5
TGTGCTAGTGGTTTGGTACAAAGTCAGGGGGCGACCTACGAGCAGTACTTC
CASGLVQSQGATYEQYF
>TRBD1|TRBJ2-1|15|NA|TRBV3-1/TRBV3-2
TGTGCCAGCACCAGGGGGACAGGGGGCTACAATGAGCAGTTCTTC
CASTRGTGGYNEQFF
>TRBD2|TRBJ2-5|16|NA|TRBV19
TGTGCCAGTAGTATTACTGGGAGGGGTTTACAAGAGACCCAGTACTTC
CASSITGRGLQETQYF
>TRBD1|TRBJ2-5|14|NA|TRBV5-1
TGCGCCAGCATCCCAGGGACAGGGAAAGAGACCCAGTACTTC
CASIPGTGKETQYF
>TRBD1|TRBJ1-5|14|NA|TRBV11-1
TGTGCCAGCAGCCCGGACAGGGGCAATCAGCCCCAGCATTTT
CASSPDRGNQPQHF
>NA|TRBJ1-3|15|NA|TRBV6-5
TGTGCCAGCAAGAAACAAGACAGATCTGGAAACACCATATATTTT
CASKKQDRSGNTIYF
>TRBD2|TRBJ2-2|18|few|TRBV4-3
TGCGCCAGCAGCCAAGCTCGGGCTAGCGGGGGGGCCACCGGGGAGCTGTTTTTT
CASSQARASGGATGELFF